This T cell receptor (beta chain) was profiled in a study of naive and memory T cell subsets (dated by TCRdb to about 2017). As for the study more broadly: An open-source, UMI-based TCR alpha and beta sequencing pipeline was applied to sorted naive and memory peripheral blood T cell subsets. The results of the functional CMV T cell responses matched the IgG serology results in every case. RNA was DNase-treated and reverse transcribed with TCR constant-region primers, mostly using SuperScript III. Summary of the overall study and its limitations: The repertoire findings for the naive and memory subsets could not be validated, as no ground truth was available. A few larger clonotypes were found in naive repertoires, especially CD8, and these larger clonotypes were possibly memory cells re-expressing CD45RA. RNA-based TCR counts may be influenced by expression changes linked to T cell activation and differentiation. The abundance of TCRs followed a power law with an exponent that differed between naive and memory subsets yet stayed consistent across the three individuals. In both CD4 and CD8 cells, going from naive through CM, EM and EMRA, the Gini index went up while Shannon and inverse Simpson diversity went down. Once error correction was done, more than 90% of naive TCR sequences showed up just once, which made the naive abundance distributions much steeper than those of the memory subsets. Clonotypes were defined as single alpha or beta chain sequences, not paired alpha/beta receptors.

This clonotype was picked up many times. It has no known antigen specificity. Base qualities are not at hand, and no much larger clone is one base apart. TCR alpha and beta chain libraries were amplified separately from the second PCR step onward. CMV status of each donor was established by measuring IFNgamma production from CD4+ T cells after fresh PBMCs were stimulated overnight with CMV viral lysate. CD4 T cells were positively selected using Miltenyi beads, after which CD8 T cells were positively selected from the CD4-negative fraction. Cells stained for CD3, CD4, CD8, CD45RA, CD27 and a live/dead dye were sorted on a BD Aria II into four subsets by CD45RA and CD27. A few healthy volunteers provided blood, and each donor's sample was split into CD4 and CD8 T cells and then further divided into four differentiation subsets. Approximately 120 ml of peripheral blood was drawn per donor, and PBMC were isolated by Ficoll-Paque PLUS density-gradient centrifugation. After sorting, cells were lysed in RLT buffer, RNA was extracted using a Qiagen RNeasy kit, and the extracted RNA was stored at -80 degrees C.

The library was prepared using UMI-ligation and nested PCR. To cover both TRBC1 and TRBC2, the beta constant-region primer consisted of an equimolar mix of two oligonucleotides. Four rounds of PCR, combining the SP2 primer with nested alpha and beta constant-region primers, were used to amplify the ligated cDNA. A single-stranded oligonucleotide containing the SP2 primer and a 12-nucleotide UMI was joined to the 3' end of the cDNA by T4 RNA ligase 1. The ligation reaction was incubated at 16°C for roughly 18-25 hours. PCR2 was usually performed as a SYBR Green qPCR and halted at a preset threshold so that over-amplification would not occur. Every purification after the first one was done using Agencourt AMPure XP magnetic beads. Library amounts were measured by Qubit and library quality was assessed on a TapeStation, where the main peak was expected at around 650 bp. The pooled libraries were sequenced on an Illumina MiSeq using v2 2x251 paired-end kits, which usually yielded about 0.95-2 million reads per sample. Each sample's library went into the pool at about 4.2 nM, and about 4.5-8% PhiX was added to help with cluster recognition. Under the source paper's analysis protocol: Using tag matching that tolerated one base-pair mismatch, Decombinator assigned V and J genes to FASTQ reads that had been processed by Demultiplexor. Collapsinator relied on UMIs to fix sequencing errors as well as frequency errors caused by PCR heterogeneity. TCRs were translated and CDR3s were extracted from the conserved cysteine to the FGXG phenylalanine by CDR3Translator, with non-productive sequences being flagged. Gini, Shannon entropy and inverse Simpson indices were calculated on repertoires that had been subsampled to equal numbers of UMI-defined TCRs. Clonotype abundance distributions were fitted to a power law by maximum likelihood within the linear range. When run on a single naive CD8 sample, MIGEC and the pipeline yielded similar UMI counts, similar unique TCR numbers and similar clonal distributions. One analysis removed from the naive repertoire any naive TCRs that were also present in any memory subset from the same donor. The repertoires were searched for about 7,000 CMV-associated CDR3 sequences that had been compiled from VDJdb and a published dataset. TCRdb applied fastp at Q25 and MiXCR to the public reads, then kept only in-frame beta chains. Each entry is one CDR3 protein sequence, shown with its most common DNA and genes. These V and J calls are TCRdb output, not the study's own analysis. This sample lists about 90,000 distinct CDR3 sequences; 11% were detected once. The top ten hold around 0.13% of the sample.

Relative to germline, V is 1 base shorter and J is 3 bases shorter, with 8 bases between their ends. The CDR3 runs 14 amino acids, cysteine and phenylalanine included. Of all the DNA, just the CDR3 is kept, 42 bases in frame from base 1. The germline V gene yields SGHTA for CDR1 and FQGNSA for CDR2. Rearrangement joined TRBV7-2 to TRBJ2-3, with no confident D gene call. Sequenced material: naive CD4+ T cells from blood. The sample's cell subset or site label, in plain terms: naive T cells, CD45RA high CD27+. This TCR derives from a human donor in good health. The CDR3 protein sequence reads: CASSLDSSTDTQYF. The DNA is as follows: TGTGCCAGCAGCTTAGACAGCTCGACAGATACGCAGTATTTT. This CDR3, with the reference TRBV7-2 and TRBJ2-3 proteins standing in past its ends, gives the full variable domain GAGVSQSPSNKVTEKGKDVELRCDPISGHTALYWYRQSLGQGLEFLIYFQGNSAPDKSGLPSDRFSAERTGGSVSTLTIQRTQQEDSAVYLCASSLDSSTDTQYFGPGTRLTVL.